A selection of T cell receptor beta chains follows, all from one sample in a study of control samples from healthy donors and cancer patients. TCRdb's copy holds only in-frame clones and misses some; the assay was immunoSEQ multiplex PCR. The table has approximately 89,000 clones, around 87% seen once. Sequencing was performed on blood. These receptors were taken from a man aged 50 or older in good health. CDR3s include the opening cysteine and the closing phenylalanine or tryptophan. A D gene is named only where the DNA matches it firmly. Expanded clones are given a class, and other clones once, few, many or no size at all.

abundance: -
d_gene: TRBD1
v_gene: TRBV19
j_gene: TRBJ2-5
CDR3aa: CASSWGQLETQYF
CDR3nt: TGTGCCAGTAGTTGGGGACAGCTCGAGACCCAGTACTTC

abundance: few
d_gene: TRBD1
v_gene: TRBV15
j_gene: TRBJ2-1
CDR3aa: CATSREPGQGRDEQFF
CDR3nt: TGTGCCACCAGCAGAGAACCGGGACAGGGGAGAGATGAGCAGTTCTTC

abundance: -
d_gene: TRBD1
v_gene: TRBV12-3/TRBV12-4
j_gene: TRBJ1-2
CDR3aa: CASNRDRNYGYTF
CDR3nt: TGTGCCAGCAACAGGGACAGGAACTATGGCTACACCTTC

abundance: -
d_gene: -
v_gene: TRBV30
j_gene: TRBJ2-2
CDR3aa: CAWSEGTDGELFF
CDR3nt: TGTGCCTGGAGTGAAGGGACTGACGGGGAGCTGTTTTTT

abundance: -
d_gene: TRBD1
v_gene: TRBV19
j_gene: TRBJ1-4
CDR3aa: CASSIRTGEEKLFF
CDR3nt: TGTGCCAGTAGTATCCGGACAGGAGAGGAAAAACTGTTTTTT

abundance: -
d_gene: TRBD2
v_gene: TRBV3-1/TRBV3-2
j_gene: TRBJ2-7
CDR3aa: CASSQVREVLYEQYF
CDR3nt: TGTGCCAGCAGCCAAGTGCGGGAGGTCCTCTACGAGCAGTACTTC

abundance: -
d_gene: -
v_gene: TRBV12-3/TRBV12-4
j_gene: TRBJ2-1
CDR3aa: CASSFGGYNEQFF
CDR3nt: TGTGCCAGCAGTTTCGGGGGCTACAATGAGCAGTTCTTC

abundance: -
d_gene: -
v_gene: TRBV13
j_gene: TRBJ1-6
CDR3aa: CASSLGQSGSSYNSPLHF
CDR3nt: TGTGCCAGCAGCTTAGGCCAATCGGGGAGCTCCTATAATTCACCCCTCCACTTT

abundance: -
d_gene: TRBD1
v_gene: TRBV3-1/TRBV3-2
j_gene: TRBJ1-6
CDR3aa: CASSETGFDSPLHF
CDR3nt: TGTGCCAGCAGCGAGACAGGGTTTGATTCACCCCTCCACTTT

abundance: once
d_gene: TRBD1
v_gene: TRBV29-1
j_gene: TRBJ1-2
CDR3aa: CSALNRLSTGEYTF
CDR3nt: TGCAGCGCCCTTAACCGTTTAAGTACAGGGGAGTACACCTTC

abundance: -
d_gene: TRBD1
v_gene: TRBV28
j_gene: TRBJ2-7
CDR3aa: CASSSPAGGGYEQYF
CDR3nt: TGTGCCAGCAGTTCCCCGGCAGGGGGCGGCTACGAGCAGTACTTC

abundance: -
d_gene: TRBD1
v_gene: TRBV4-1
j_gene: TRBJ1-3
CDR3aa: CASSRGTGRWAKDSGNTIYF
CDR3nt: TGCGCCAGCAGCCGAGGGACAGGGAGGTGGGCCAAAGACTCTGGAAACACCATATATTTT

abundance: -
d_gene: -
v_gene: TRBV30
j_gene: TRBJ1-2
CDR3aa: CAGDRGGGYTF
CDR3nt: TGTGCGGGGGATCGCGGCGGTGGCTACACCTTC

abundance: -
d_gene: TRBD1
v_gene: TRBV14
j_gene: TRBJ2-7
CDR3aa: CASSPRWGQGDYEQYF
CDR3nt: TGTGCCAGCAGCCCGCGCTGGGGACAGGGAGATTACGAGCAGTACTTC

abundance: once
d_gene: TRBD2
v_gene: TRBV10-1
j_gene: TRBJ2-1
CDR3aa: CASSDTLAGSYNEQFF
CDR3nt: TGCGCCAGCAGTGACACCTTAGCGGGATCCTACAATGAGCAGTTCTTC

abundance: -
d_gene: -
v_gene: TRBV6-5
j_gene: TRBJ1-2
CDR3aa: CASRLDGSYGYTF
CDR3nt: TGTGCCAGCAGACTGGACGGGTCCTATGGCTACACCTTC

abundance: -
d_gene: -
v_gene: TRBV12-3/TRBV12-4
j_gene: TRBJ2-7
CDR3aa: CASSFPGSEQYF
CDR3nt: TGTGCCAGCAGTTTCCCTGGTTCGGAGCAGTACTTC

abundance: -
d_gene: -
v_gene: TRBV4-3
j_gene: TRBJ2-1
CDR3aa: CASSLGASYNEQFF
CDR3nt: TGCGCCAGCAGCCTAGGGGCATCCTACAATGAGCAGTTCTTC

abundance: -
d_gene: -
v_gene: TRBV6-1
j_gene: TRBJ2-2
CDR3aa: CASSEGPYTGELFF
CDR3nt: TGTGCCAGCAGTGAAGGGCCCTACACCGGGGAGCTGTTTTTT

abundance: -
d_gene: TRBD2
v_gene: TRBV5-1
j_gene: TRBJ2-1
CDR3aa: CASSFNLAGGIQFF
CDR3nt: TGCGCCAGCAGCTTCAACCTAGCGGGGGGGATTCAGTTCTTC

abundance: -
d_gene: TRBD1
v_gene: TRBV27
j_gene: TRBJ1-6
CDR3aa: CASSPGTGASPLHF
CDR3nt: TGTGCCAGCAGTCCCGGGACAGGGGCGTCACCCCTCCACTTT

abundance: -
d_gene: -
v_gene: TRBV7-9
j_gene: TRBJ2-5
CDR3aa: CASSFPGKETQYF
CDR3nt: TGTGCCAGCAGCTTCCCCGGGAAAGAGACCCAGTACTTC

abundance: -
d_gene: TRBD1
v_gene: TRBV7-6
j_gene: TRBJ1-5
CDR3aa: CASSPGGNNQPQHF
CDR3nt: TGTGCCAGCAGCCCAGGGGGCAACAATCAGCCCCAGCATTTT

abundance: -
d_gene: -
v_gene: TRBV20-1
j_gene: TRBJ1-2
CDR3aa: CSASFFGYTF
CDR3nt: TGCAGTGCTTCGTTTTTTGGCTACACCTTC

abundance: -
d_gene: TRBD1
v_gene: TRBV27
j_gene: TRBJ1-2
CDR3aa: CASSLGQGLGGYTF
CDR3nt: TGTGCCAGCAGTTTAGGACAGGGGCTAGGTGGCTACACCTTC

abundance: -
d_gene: -
v_gene: TRBV5-6
j_gene: TRBJ2-7
CDR3aa: CASSLGDKPYEQYF
CDR3nt: TGTGCCAGCAGCTTAGGGGACAAACCCTACGAGCAGTACTTC

abundance: once
d_gene: -
v_gene: TRBV9
j_gene: TRBJ1-1
CDR3aa: CASSPRRGAGSEWTEAFF
CDR3nt: TGTGCCAGCAGCCCCCGGCGGGGGGCAGGGAGTGAGTGGACTGAAGCTTTCTTT

abundance: -
d_gene: TRBD1
v_gene: TRBV15
j_gene: TRBJ2-2
CDR3aa: CATGMDRGNTGELFF
CDR3nt: TGTGCCACCGGCATGGACAGGGGAAACACCGGGGAGCTGTTTTTT

abundance: -
d_gene: -
v_gene: TRBV29-1
j_gene: TRBJ1-1
CDR3aa: CSVDLGRGTEAFF
CDR3nt: TGCAGCGTTGATCTGGGGAGAGGCACTGAAGCTTTCTTT

abundance: -
d_gene: -
v_gene: TRBV4-3
j_gene: TRBJ1-1
CDR3aa: CASSQRGSNTEAFF
CDR3nt: TGCGCCAGCAGCCAAAGGGGTTCGAACACTGAAGCTTTCTTT

abundance: -
d_gene: TRBD2
v_gene: TRBV7-2
j_gene: TRBJ2-1
CDR3aa: CASSLTSGGRGEQFF
CDR3nt: TGTGCCAGCAGCTTGACTAGCGGGGGGAGGGGTGAGCAGTTCTTC

abundance: -
d_gene: TRBD2
v_gene: TRBV30
j_gene: TRBJ2-7
CDR3aa: CAWSGRSGSYEQYF
CDR3nt: TGTGCCTGGAGTGGCCGTAGCGGGTCCTACGAGCAGTACTTC

abundance: -
d_gene: -
v_gene: TRBV2
j_gene: TRBJ1-5
CDR3aa: CASSLGALSSNQPQHF
CDR3nt: TGTGCCAGCAGCTTGGGGGCTCTGAGTAGCAATCAGCCCCAGCATTTT

abundance: -
d_gene: TRBD1
v_gene: TRBV19
j_gene: TRBJ1-6
CDR3aa: CASRVGQYNSPLHF
CDR3nt: TGTGCCAGTAGGGTGGGACAGTATAATTCACCCCTCCACTTT

abundance: many
d_gene: -
v_gene: TRBV4-3
j_gene: TRBJ1-2
CDR3aa: CASSQGAFNYGYTF
CDR3nt: TGCGCCAGCAGCCAGGGGGCCTTTAACTATGGCTACACCTTC

abundance: -
d_gene: -
v_gene: TRBV29-1
j_gene: TRBJ1-1
CDR3aa: CSVDVGSGAEAFF
CDR3nt: TGCAGCGTTGATGTCGGTTCGGGGGCCGAAGCTTTCTTT

abundance: few
d_gene: -
v_gene: TRBV4-1
j_gene: TRBJ1-6
CDR3aa: CASSQDSQGRNSPLHF
CDR3nt: TGCGCCAGCAGCCAAGATTCCCAGGGGAGGAATTCACCCCTCCACTTT

abundance: few
d_gene: -
v_gene: TRBV18
j_gene: TRBJ1-2
CDR3aa: CASSPPGQGKSGYTF
CDR3nt: TGTGCCAGCTCACCACCGGGACAAGGAAAGAGCGGCTACACCTTC

abundance: -
d_gene: -
v_gene: TRBV30
j_gene: TRBJ2-3
CDR3aa: CAWKTRGGPFATDTQYF
CDR3nt: TGTGCCTGGAAAACGAGGGGGGGCCCCTTTGCCACAGATACGCAGTATTTT

abundance: -
d_gene: -
v_gene: TRBV13
j_gene: TRBJ2-3
CDR3aa: CASRDDQGTDTQYF
CDR3nt: TGTGCCAGCAGGGACGACCAGGGAACAGATACGCAGTATTTT

abundance: -
d_gene: TRBD1
v_gene: TRBV5-5
j_gene: TRBJ1-2
CDR3aa: CASSSEQGSHYGYTF
CDR3nt: TGTGCCAGCAGCTCGGAACAGGGGTCCCACTATGGCTACACCTTC

abundance: -
d_gene: TRBD2
v_gene: TRBV12-5
j_gene: TRBJ2-1
CDR3aa: CASGPLAVNEQFF
CDR3nt: TGTGCTAGTGGCCCGCTAGCGGTAAATGAGCAGTTCTTC

abundance: -
d_gene: -
v_gene: TRBV20-1
j_gene: TRBJ1-1
CDR3aa: CSASNTATIEAFF
CDR3nt: TGCAGTGCTAGTAACACCGCGACCATTGAAGCTTTCTTT

abundance: -
d_gene: TRBD1
v_gene: TRBV4-3
j_gene: TRBJ1-3
CDR3aa: CASSQQQGGGNTIYF
CDR3nt: TGCGCCAGCAGCCAACAACAGGGGGGTGGAAACACCATATATTTT

abundance: -
d_gene: -
v_gene: TRBV4-1
j_gene: TRBJ2-5
CDR3aa: CASSQVLATYQETQYF
CDR3nt: TGCGCCAGCAGCCAAGTGCTAGCCACGTACCAAGAGACCCAGTACTTC

abundance: -
d_gene: -
v_gene: TRBV24-1
j_gene: TRBJ1-6
CDR3aa: CATSDYYGTADNSPLHF
CDR3nt: TGTGCCACCAGTGACTACTATGGGACTGCAGATAATTCACCCCTCCACTTT

abundance: -
d_gene: TRBD1
v_gene: TRBV3-1/TRBV3-2
j_gene: TRBJ1-5
CDR3aa: CASSQDYFDRGPNQPQHF
CDR3nt: TGTGCCAGCAGCCAAGATTATTTCGACAGGGGGCCGAATCAGCCCCAGCATTTT